What follows are 4 T cell receptor beta chains derived from one specimen sequenced in a study of T cell responses to AZD1222 COVID-19 vaccine. TCRdb's table, derived via immunoSEQ multiplex PCR, lists solely in-frame clones and lacks some. The top ten hold roughly 6.2% of the sample, which has 95,000 to 150,000 clones, 70% to 85% seen once. The sequencing used peripheral blood, collected on day 0 of AZD1222 vaccination. The receptor set was obtained from an adult in good health.

The gene calls are TRBV19 and TRBJ2-1; D may be TRBD2 (6 bases). V was trimmed by 6 bases and J by 1 base, leaving 13 bases between them. The CDR3 is made up of 15 amino acids. Germline V CDR1 and CDR2: LNHDA, SQIVND (reference sequence). The DNA for the CDR3 is TGTGCCAGTAGACCCTACGCGGGGTCCTACAATGAGCAGTTCTTC. The encoded protein is CASRPYAGSYNEQFF.

This clone turned up a few times. The chain couples TRBV6-1 to TRBJ2-7; TRBD1 aligns across 7 bases. The V and J ends lost 2 bases and 12 bases, in that order; junction bases with no gene match: 7. The CDR3 loop spans 12 amino acids. Germline values: CDR1 MNHNS, CDR2 SASEGT. The CDR3 is CASSERQGLGYF. The CDR3, as DNA: TGTGCCAGCAGTGAACGACAGGGCCTTGGGTACTTC.

The chain couples TRBV5-5 to TRBJ1-2; 8 nucleotides agree with TRBD1. The CDR3 is 18 amino acids. V lost 0 bases, J lost 2 bases, and 12 bases stayed unmatched. The germline V gene has CDR1 SGHKS and CDR2 YYEKEE (reference sequence). CDR3 DNA: TGTGCCAGCAGCTTGGTCAGTCAGGGGGCGAACCCCAACTATGGCTACACCTTC. Protein product: CASSLVSQGANPNYGYTF.

The V gene is TRBV10-3, the J gene TRBJ1-1; no reliable D call. This CDR3 contains 13 residues. Germline V gives CDR1 ENHRY, CDR2 SYGVKD. The ends were cut back, 6 bases at V and 3 bases at J, with 11 bases in the middle. The CDR3 region is CAIRSGRDTEAFF. CDR3 sequence (DNA): TGTGCCATCAGATCCGGGAGAGACACTGAAGCTTTCTTT.